One sample yielded the 16 T cell receptor beta chains listed below, sequenced in a study of regulatory T cells in long-lasting Graves disease. Stated time point: newly diagnosed GD, antithyroid drugs for less than 3 months. The TCR library was made from RNA extracted from PBMCs. iRepertoire HTBI primers and Arm-PCR of CDR3 regions built TCR beta libraries. TCRdb re-called the multiplex PCR reads with MiXCR, one entry per CDR3 protein. The profile covers over 500,000 distinct CDR3 sequences, with less than 20% appearing a single time and 18% taken by the ten largest. These data are also associated with another study on T cells in Graves' hyperthyroidism and ophthalmopathy.

The sequenced sample was peripheral blood mononuclear cells (PBMCs), obtained at new diagnosis, from a patient treated with antithyroid drugs. The receptors stem from a woman younger than 45 with Graves disease.

This clonotype was seen repeatedly, ten times or more. V usage is TRBV28 and J usage is TRBJ1-5; D is unclear. The CDR3 consists of 14 residues. CDR1 MDHEN and CDR2 SYDVKM come from the germline V gene. V lost 8 bases to trimming and J lost 4 bases, with 15 bases between them. DNA for the CDR3: TGTGCCAGCTTCGCCGGTGAGGCGAATCAGCCCCAGCATTTT. As protein: CASFAGEANQPQHF.

The chain employs TRBV25-1 and TRBJ1-1; D uncertain. The CDR3 contains 13 residues. The ends were cut back, 3 bases at V and 7 bases at J, with 12 bases in the middle. Germline V gives CDR1 MGHDK, CDR2 SYGVNS. The chain's CDR3 is CASSDPNRLEAFF. The CDR3 DNA follows: TGTGCCAGCAGTGATCCGAACAGACTTGAAGCTTTCTTT.

This clonotype has ten or more counts. This chain uses TRBV2 with TRBJ1-3, with TRBD1 matching 7 bases. Germline V CDR1 and CDR2: SNHLY, FYNNEI. The CDR3 extends over 17 amino acids. V shed 7 bases, J shed 3 bases, and the junction held 15 bases outside the gene matches. Written as DNA, the CDR3 is TGTGCCAGCATGGGAGACCGGGACAGCTTATATGGAAACACCATATATTTT. Its translation is CASMGDRDSLYGNTIYF.

This clonotype was recorded many times. V usage is TRBV29-1 and J usage is TRBJ2-1; 8 bases are a match to TRBD2. Germline loops: CDR1 SQVTM, CDR2 ANQGSEA. J lost 1 base, V lost 6 bases, and 8 bases had no gene match. This CDR3 spans 15 amino acids. The CDR3 coding sequence is TGCAGCGTCCAAAGCGGGAGTGGTTCCTACAATGAGCAGTTCTTC. Protein product: CSVQSGSGSYNEQFF.

In this sample, this clonotype turned up many times. This chain joins TRBV9 and TRBJ1-1; 8 bases align to TRBD1. The V and J ends lost 0 bases and 5 bases, in that order; junction bases with no gene match: 3. Germline loops: CDR1 SGDLS, CDR2 YYNGEE. CDR3 length: 14 amino acids. The DNA for the CDR3 is TGTGCCAGCAGCGTAGGGACAGGGAGAACTGAAGCTTTCTTT. Translating gives CASSVGTGRTEAFF.

This clonotype was seen a single time. One base away lies a much larger clone, so this may be a sequencing read error. CDR3 bases: TGTGCCAGCAGTGACGGACAGGTCTCTGGAGACACCATATATTTT. Amino acid sequence: CASSDGQVSGDTIYF. The rearrangement uses TRBV6-1 and TRBJ1-3; 7 positions match TRBD1. The CDR3 is made up of 15 amino acids. Germline assignment: CDR1 MNHNS and CDR2 SASEGT.

The chain uses TRBV9 and TRBJ2-1, with 11 nucleotides matching TRBD2. The CDR3 totals 18 residues. The germline V gene has CDR1 SGDLS and CDR2 YYNGEE. V was clipped by 3 bases and J by 1 base; unmatched bases: 9. CDR3 protein: CASSGGGLAARSYNEQFF. In DNA, the CDR3 is TGTGCCAGCAGCGGAGGGGGACTAGCGGCACGTTCCTACAATGAGCAGTTCTTC.

In this sample, this clonotype turned up many times. The rearrangement uses TRBV28 and TRBJ2-3; 7 bases agree with TRBD2. Looked up from germline, CDR1 is MDHEN and CDR2 is SYDVKM. The V gene end was trimmed by 6 bases and the J gene end by 14 bases; junction bases not matched to a gene: 17. This CDR3 has 14 amino acids. CDR3 sequence (DNA): TGTGCCAGCAGCCCCCCCTTTTGGGGGAGGGCCTGGTATTTT. Its translation is CASSPPFWGRAWYF. Variable domain in full (rest from reference TRBV28 and TRBJ2-3): DVKVTQSSRYLVKRTGEKVFLECVQDMDHENMFWYRQDPGLGLRLIYFSYDVKMKEKGDIPEGYSVSREKKERFSLILESASTNQTSMYLCASSPPFWGRAWYFGPGTRLTVL.

This clonotype was detected only a few times. This chain connects TRBV29-1 to TRBJ2-1; D not certain. The CDR3 is 12 residues long. The V end lost 4 bases, the J end lost 8 bases, and 12 bases lay between the germline ends. CDR1 and CDR2 (germline): SQVTM, ANQGSEA. CDR3 nucleotides: TGCAGCGTTGTGTCAGCCCCCGATGAGCAGTTCTTC. Its protein is CSVVSAPDEQFF.

V gene TRBV11-3 combines with J gene TRBJ2-7, with TRBD2 identical over 9 bases. In germline, CDR1 is SGHNT, CDR2 YENEEA. V was pared by 5 bases and J by 4 bases, with 6 bases of the junction left unmatched. The CDR3 is 14 residues long. The CDR3 here is CASSRTSGPYEQYF. The CDR3 nucleotides are TGTGCCAGCAGCCGAACTAGCGGGCCTTACGAGCAGTACTTC.

This clonotype occurred a few times. This may be a read error, as it is one base from a much larger clone. The chain has TRBV6-2 or TRBV6-3 and TRBJ2-7; D not resolved. CDR1 is MNHEY and CDR2 is SVGEGT in the germline V gene. The CDR3 loop spans 11 amino acids. V lost 1 base, J lost 3 bases, and 1 base lay in between. The CDR3 region is CASSYFYEQYF. The CDR3 DNA follows: TGTGCCAGCAGTTACTTCTACGAGCAGTACTTC.

J is TRBJ2-1 and V is TRBV24-1; D not certain. V lost 6 bases and J lost 2, with 13 bases in between. The germline gives CDR1 KGHDR, CDR2 SFDVKD. There are 15 residues in the CDR3. The CDR3 DNA is TGTGCCACCAGTCTGACAAATCCGCCCTACAATGAGCAGTTCTTC. It yields the protein CATSLTNPPYNEQFF.

This clonotype has more than one count but fewer than ten. The V call is TRBV19, the J call TRBJ1-3, with unresolved D. The CDR3 is 14 amino acids. The germline CDR1 and CDR2 sequences are LNHDA and SQIVND (reference sequence). Trimming shortened V by 3 bases and J by 2 bases, and 8 bases separated the two germline ends. The CDR3 nucleotides are TGTGCCAGTAGTATCGCGGGGACTGGAAACACCATATATTTT. Encoded protein: CASSIAGTGNTIYF.

The CDR3 region has the DNA TGCAGTGCTAGTCCCTCAGGGACTAGCGGGAGGAGGGAGCAGTACTTC. It translates to CSASPSGTSGRREQYF. The chain has TRBV20-1 and TRBJ2-7, with 15 bases lining up with TRBD2. Germline V CDR1 and CDR2: DFQATT, SNEGSKA (reference sequence). The CDR3 is 16 amino acids. Losses at the gene ends were 3 bases for V and 7 bases for J; bases not matched to a gene: 10.

This clonotype was detected only a few times. The chain links TRBV11-2 to TRBJ2-7; 12 nucleotides agree with TRBD2. Germline-derived CDR1 and CDR2 are SGHAT and FQNNGV. The V segment lost 3 bases and the J segment 4 bases; nucleotides outside the gene matches: 10. CDR3 length: 17 residues. The CDR3 DNA reads TGTGCCAGCAGCTTCCTACTAGCGGGAGGCCAGATGTACGAGCAGTACTTC. Its translation: CASSFLLAGGQMYEQYF.

The genes are TRBV18 and TRBJ2-2, with TRBD1 matching over 12 bases. From germline, CDR1 is KGHSH and CDR2 LQKENI. V gave up 3 bases and J gave up 0 bases; unmatched junction bases: 2. This CDR3 comprises 17 residues. The CDR3 coding sequence is TGTGCCAGCTCACCCGGGACAGGGGGCGCGAACACCGGGGAGCTGTTTTTT. This translates into CASSPGTGGANTGELFF.